The next 15 T cell receptor beta chains were all read from a single sample in a study of graft-versus-host responses after intestinal transplantation. Which antigens these TCRs recognize remains unknown. TCRdb keeps only in-frame clones here, not all; method: immunoSEQ multiplex PCR. The sample has around 90,000 clones; approximately 94% are singletons. Source: unstimulated CD4+ T cells sorted from spleen or lymph node cells, taken before transplant. The source of these receptors is a human donor who was the organ donor for an intestinal transplant.

The rearrangement joins TRBV4-1 to TRBJ1-4; 8 bases map to TRBD1. This CDR3 has 17 amino acids. V gave up 1 base and J gave up 7 bases; unmatched junction bases: 11. Germline V gene sequence: CDR1 MGHRA, CDR2 YSYEKL. CDR3 coding DNA: TGCGCCAGCAGCCAAGGCCTTGGACAGGGAGGGGGTGAAAAACTGTTTTTT. This codes for CASSQGLGQGGGEKLFF.

This chain connects TRBV28 to TRBJ1-2; maybe TRBD1 (5 bases). Germline V lookup: CDR1 MDHEN, CDR2 SYDVKM. Trimming removed 0 bases from V and 8 bases from J, with 10 bases in between. This CDR3 has 13 amino acids. CDR3 amino acids: CASSLWQGGGYTF. The DNA for the CDR3 is TGTGCCAGCAGTTTATGGCAGGGCGGAGGCTACACCTTC.

This chain joins TRBV27 and TRBJ1-3; 7 bases match TRBD1. In germline, CDR1 is MNHEY, CDR2 SMNVEV (reference sequence). CDR3 length equals 15 residues. With 5 bases clipped from V and 3 bases from J, the junction kept 7 bases outside the gene matches. The CDR3 DNA reads as TGTGCCAGCAGTCTCCACCGGGACAGTGGAAACACCATATATTTT. Protein: CASSLHRDSGNTIYF.

J is TRBJ2-2 and V is TRBV27; D is perhaps TRBD1 (5 bases). The ends were cut back, 5 bases at V and 8 bases at J, with 18 bases in the middle. CDR1 MNHEY and CDR2 SMNVEV come from the germline V gene (reference sequence). There are 15 residues in the CDR3. This CDR3 reads CASSPHPRVRGELFF. The CDR3 DNA reads TGTGCCAGCAGTCCACATCCCAGGGTGCGAGGGGAGCTGTTTTTT.

This clone was recorded only once. This chain joins TRBV28 and TRBJ1-1; 9 bases fit TRBD1. Germline loops: CDR1 MDHEN, CDR2 SYDVKM. Trimming took 5 bases from V and 1 from J; bases not matched to a gene: 2. CDR3 length: 14 amino acids. CDR3 protein: CASSRDRANTEAFF. The CDR3 coding sequence is TGTGCCAGCAGTAGGGACAGGGCGAACACTGAAGCTTTCTTT.

V and J are TRBV7-9 and TRBJ1-6, with D perhaps matching TRBD1 (6 bases). Between the trimmed V and J ends, which lost 3 bases and 1 base, there was a span of 13 bases. CDR3 size: 17 residues. Germline V lookup: CDR1 SEHNR, CDR2 FQNEAQ (reference sequence). This chain's CDR3 is CASSFRTDGSYNSPLHF. The CDR3 DNA reads as TGTGCCAGCAGCTTTCGGACAGATGGGTCCTATAATTCACCCCTCCACTTT.

The DNA for the CDR3 is TGTGCCAGCTCACCAATCCGGGTAACAGATACGCAGTATTTT. This codes for CASSPIRVTDTQYF. This chain links TRBV18 with TRBJ2-3; D is unclear. Trimming stripped 2 bases from V and 3 bases from J, with 9 bases between. The length of the CDR3 is 14 residues. Germline V CDR1 and CDR2: KGHSH, LQKENI.

V gene TRBV5-1 combines with J gene TRBJ2-2; D is undetermined. The CDR3 loop spans 14 amino acids. V shed 0 bases and J shed 6 bases, with 9 bases lying between them. CDR1 is SGHRS and CDR2 is YFSETQ in the germline V gene. The DNA of the CDR3 is TGCGCCAGCAGCTTGGGCCAGTTATCCGGGGAGCTGTTTTTT. Amino acid sequence: CASSLGQLSGELFF.

The gene calls are TRBV11-2 and TRBJ2-5; a weak D match, TRBD2 (5 bases). Judging by the DNA end, TRBJ2-7 fits better; the J call may be wrong. The CDR3 runs 14 residues. The germline V gene has CDR1 SGHAT and CDR2 FQNNGV. CDR3 sequence: CASSFLDGTYEQYF. The CDR3, as DNA: TGTGCCAGCAGCTTTTTGGACGGGACCTACGAGCAGTACTTC.

This rearrangement joins TRBV5-1 to TRBJ2-7, with D hard to call. V was clipped by 0 bases and J by 0 bases, with 13 bases between them. The CDR3 covers 16 residues. In germline, CDR1 is SGHRS, CDR2 YFSETQ. The CDR3 spells CASSLVGGPNSYEQYF. The CDR3 DNA follows: TGCGCCAGCAGCTTGGTTGGTGGGCCAAACTCCTACGAGCAGTACTTC.

The rearrangement joins TRBV6-1 to TRBJ1-3; 7 nucleotides line up with TRBD1. The germline V gene encodes CDR1 MNHNS and CDR2 SASEGT. The CDR3 runs 15 residues. V lost 7 bases to trimming and J lost 3 bases; unmatched junction nucleotides: 9. DNA of the CDR3: TGTGCCAGCACCTTTAGAGACAGGGATGGAAACACCATATATTTT. Translation: CASTFRDRDGNTIYF.

This rearrangement joins TRBV6-5 to TRBJ2-1, with 8 nucleotides matching TRBD1. The CDR3 consists of 13 residues. Unmatched junction bases numbered 11, after V lost 7 bases and J lost 12 bases. Germline V lookup: CDR1 MNHEY, CDR2 SVGAGI. This CDR3 is CASTERRGLGQFF. The CDR3 DNA reads TGTGCCAGCACGGAACGCAGGGGGCTCGGGCAGTTCTTC.

This clone was found a few times. The chain links TRBV6-1 to TRBJ1-1, with D tentatively TRBD1 (6 bases). The CDR3 consists of 14 residues. Germline values: CDR1 MNHNS, CDR2 SASEGT. Trimming left V 3 bases short and J 4 bases short, with 12 bases between. The CDR3 nucleotides read TGTGCCAGCAGTGACAGGGGTAAGAGCACTGAAGCTTTCTTT. Residues: CASSDRGKSTEAFF.

The chain links TRBV6-6 to TRBJ2-2, with no clear D. CDR3 length equals 14 residues. Looked up from germline, CDR1 is MNHNY and CDR2 is SVGAGI (reference sequence). The germline V and J ends were trimmed by 3 bases and 5 bases, with 10 bases remaining between them. CDR3 residues: CASSYRPETGELFF. As DNA, the CDR3 is TGTGCCAGCAGTTATCGACCGGAAACCGGGGAGCTGTTTTTT.

V usage is TRBV5-1 and J usage is TRBJ2-5, with a tentative D call TRBD1 (6 bases). This CDR3 has 14 amino acids. The germline gives CDR1 SGHRS, CDR2 YFSETQ. V dropped 1 base and J dropped 3 bases, with 10 bases sitting between them. CDR3: CASSLQGLEETQYF. For the CDR3, the DNA is TGCGCCAGCAGCTTGCAGGGGTTGGAAGAGACCCAGTACTTC.